A selection of T cell receptor beta chains follows, all from one sample in a study of T cells in Graves' hyperthyroidism and ophthalmopathy. TCRdb recomputed calls from the multiplex PCR reads with MiXCR, one row per CDR3 protein. The sample lists some 490,000 distinct CDR3 sequences, about 22% seen once, with 49% in the top ten. The sample was blood. The receptors shown here come from a woman aged 70-85 years with Graves' ophthalmopathy. The CDR3 runs from the conserved cysteine through the conserved F or W. D genes are given only for firm matches. The size entry is marked missing in some rows and otherwise reads once, few, many or a size class.

j_gene	abundance	v_gene	d_gene	CDR3aa	CDR3nt
TRBJ2-3	-	TRBV4-2	-	CASSPIPGDTQYF	TGTGCCAGCAGCCCCATCCCCGGAGATACGCAGTATTTT
TRBJ2-5	many	TRBV6-1	TRBD1	CASSPGQGYQETQYF	TGTGCCAGCAGTCCGGGACAGGGGTACCAAGAGACCCAGTACTTC
TRBJ2-1	few	TRBV6-6	TRBD2	CASSYHPLESGRTNEQFF	TGTGCCAGCAGTTACCACCCTCTCGAGAGCGGGAGGACGAATGAGCAGTTCTTC
TRBJ2-5	many	TRBV28	TRBD2	CASSLRSGSGETQYF	TGTGCCAGCAGTCTCAGAAGCGGGAGCGGGGAGACCCAGTACTTC
TRBJ1-5	many	TRBV20-1	-	CSASSDSNSNQPQHF	TGCAGTGCTAGTTCAGACAGCAATAGCAATCAGCCCCAGCATTTT
TRBJ1-2	many	TRBV28	TRBD1	CASTPDRDYGYTF	TGTGCCAGCACCCCCGACAGGGATTACGGCTACACCTTC
TRBJ1-1	-	TRBV4-1	-	CASSKASSGLMNTEAFF	TGCGCCAGCAGCAAGGCCTCCTCAGGCCTTATGAACACTGAAGCTTTCTTT
TRBJ2-3	many	TRBV12-5	-	CASGTTDTQYF	TGTGCTAGTGGTACCACAGATACGCAGTATTTT
TRBJ2-1	few	TRBV30	-	CAWSPSGGTNEQFF	TGTGCCTGGAGTCCTTCAGGAGGAACCAACGAGCAGTTCTTC
TRBJ2-5	-	TRBV6-6	-	CASSYSGQTQYF	TGTGCCAGCAGTTACTCGGGGCAGACCCAGTACTTC
TRBJ2-3	few	TRBV29-1	-	CSVLGPGDTQYF	TGCAGCGTACTGGGGCCCGGGGATACGCAGTATTTT
TRBJ1-4	-	TRBV20-1	-	CSAVGVNEKLFF	TGCAGTGCTGTAGGGGTTAATGAAAAACTGTTTTTT
TRBJ1-6	-	TRBV2	-	CASSDSYNSPLHF	TGTGCCAGCTCGGACTCCTATAATTCACCCCTCCACTTT
TRBJ1-1	-	TRBV10-1	-	CASSHSNTEAFF	TGCGCCAGCAGTCATTCCAATACTGAAGCTTTCTTT
TRBJ1-4	-	TRBV28	-	CASSYTATNEKLFF	TGTGCCAGCAGTTATACAGCAACTAATGAAAAACTGTTTTTT
TRBJ1-4	once	TRBV4-3	TRBD1	CASSHGVPGGGNEKLFF	TGCGCCAGCAGCCATGGCGTGCCAGGGGGCGGCAATGAAAAACTGTTTTTT
TRBJ1-2	-	TRBV6-4	-	CASSDYGGGYTF	TGTGCCAGCAGTGATTACGGGGGAGGCTACACCTTC